This T cell receptor (beta chain) was obtained from a study of molecular identifiers for immune sequencing clone quantification. Study background: Four portions were sequenced after RNA from roughly 20,000 or 100,000 naive CD8 cells was split five ways in replicates.

TCRdb used MiXCR to reprocess the PCR reads, holding one entry per CDR3 protein. The sample holds about 320,000 distinct CDR3 sequences, roughly a fifth seen once. This clonotype showed up many times. Naive CD8 T cells were sorted as CD8+CD4-CCR7+CD45RA+. There are 15 residues in the CDR3. V lost 6 bases, J lost 0 bases, and 12 bases lay in between. This chain joins TRBV12-3 or TRBV12-4 and TRBJ1-5; D ambiguous. This clonotype originated in a human donor in good health. Some libraries in this study had Jurkat cell RNA spiked in. Source material: naive CD8+ T cells from blood, with Jurkat cell RNA spiked in. Subset: FACS-sorted CD8+CD4-CCR7+CD45RA+ naive T cells. The CDR3, as DNA: TGTGCCAGCAGCCCTTGGGGATATAGCAATCAGCCCCAGCATTTT. The encoded protein is CASSPWGYSNQPQHF.